Each of the 31 T cell receptor beta chains below was sequenced from the same sample in a study of patients and donors after allogeneic stem cell transplantation (dated by TCRdb to between 2020 and 2021). The method was RT-PCR. Instrument on record: NextSeq 550. The public reads were reanalyzed by TCRdb: fastp trimming at Q25, MiXCR alignment, in-frame beta chains only. For every CDR3 protein sequence, its rows merge into one entry that carries the most common genes and DNA. Present in this sample are some 880,000 distinct CDR3 sequences, 15% to 20% of which were seen just once. The ten largest clones represent around 5.5% of the sample. The sequenced sample was blood, either unsorted or a sorted T cell fraction (not recorded which). The source of these receptors is a human donor who was either an allogeneic HSCT recipient or a stem cell or donor lymphocyte infusion donor (not recorded which). It is not recorded whose cells these are; they may come from a transplant donor.

The table lists this clonotype with a few counts. J is TRBJ2-3 and V is TRBV9, with TRBD2 matching over 11 bases. This CDR3 comprises 17 residues. CDR1 is SGDLS and CDR2 is YYNGEE in the germline V gene. With V trimmed by 1 base and J by 3 bases, 7 bases remained unmatched. The CDR3 DNA follows: TGTGCCAGCAGCGTATCGACTAGCGGGAAGAGGACAGATACGCAGTATTTT. Protein sequence: CASSVSTSGKRTDTQYF.

This clonotype has just a few counts. The chain couples TRBV29-1 to TRBJ2-3, with D perhaps TRBD2 (5 bases). Trimming stripped 7 bases from V and 3 bases from J, with 14 bases between. Germline lookup yields CDR1 SQVTM and CDR2 ANQGSEA. The CDR3 sequence is 13 residues long. The CDR3, as DNA: TGCAGCGCGAGGGCTCGGGTAACAGATACGCAGTATTTT. Amino acid sequence: CSARARVTDTQYF.

This sequence joins TRBV4-2 and TRBJ2-1; no firm D call. The CDR3 extends over 16 amino acids. Trimming cost V 1 base and J 0 bases, with 10 bases left between them. The germline V gene encodes CDR1 LGHNA and CDR2 YNFKEQ. In nucleotides, the CDR3 is TGTGCCAGCAGCCAAGTGACTTCACCCTCCTACAATGAGCAGTTCTTC. Translated, it gives CASSQVTSPSYNEQFF.

The chain links TRBV7-3 to TRBJ1-1, with 7 bases matching TRBD1. In germline, CDR1 is SGHTA, CDR2 FQGTGA. V lost 5 bases, J lost 0 bases, and 6 bases stayed unmatched. This CDR3 has 15 residues. The chain's CDR3 is CASSEMTGMNTEAFF. In nucleotides, the CDR3 is TGTGCCAGCAGCGAAATGACAGGGATGAACACTGAAGCTTTCTTT.

This clonotype was recorded at least ten times. The gene calls are TRBV5-1 and TRBJ2-1; perhaps TRBD2 as D (7 bases). V was clipped by 0 bases and J by 5 bases, with 9 bases between them. CDR3 length equals 14 residues. Germline CDR1 is SGHRS and CDR2 is YFSETQ. CDR3 loop: CASSLEGGDNEQFF. The DNA for the CDR3 is TGCGCCAGCAGCTTGGAGGGGGGGGACAATGAGCAGTTCTTC.

The chain uses TRBV6-1 and TRBJ1-4, with D possibly TRBD1 on 6 matching bases. V lost 6 bases to trimming and J lost 8 bases, with 13 bases between them. The germline gives CDR1 MNHNS, CDR2 SASEGT. There are 13 residues in the CDR3. CDR3 loop: CASSRRGAEKLFF. The CDR3 DNA sequence: TGTGCCAGCAGCCGACGGGGGGCGGAAAAACTGTTTTTT.

CDR3 protein: CASSYAGEGTEAFF. The CDR3 bases are TGTGCCAGCAGTTACGCGGGGGAGGGCACTGAAGCTTTCTTT. The genes are TRBV6-5 and TRBJ1-1; D might be TRBD1 (5 bases). The germline gives CDR1 MNHEY, CDR2 SVGAGI. The V gene lost 2 bases and the J gene lost 4 bases, with 11 bases spanning the gap. This CDR3 contains 14 residues.

This clonotype was counted once. The gene calls are TRBV20-1 and TRBJ2-3; the match to TRBD2 covers 9 bases. CDR1 is DFQATT, CDR2 SNEGSKA, per germline (reference sequence). V lost 3 bases and J lost 0; bases outside the gene matches: 10. This CDR3 is 17 amino acids long. CDR3 in DNA: TGCAGTGCTAGTGGGCTAGCGGGGAGCTCTAGCACAGATACGCAGTATTTT. This translates into CSASGLAGSSSTDTQYF.

This clonotype was detected only a few times. This chain links TRBV2 with TRBJ1-1, with D possibly TRBD1 on 6 matching bases. Trimming pared 2 bases from V and 0 bases from J, leaving 13 bases between. CDR1 is SNHLY, CDR2 FYNNEI, per germline. CDR3 length equals 16 residues. The CDR3 sequence is CASSEFQGSMNTEAFF. CDR3 in DNA: TGTGCCAGCAGTGAATTCCAGGGGAGCATGAACACTGAAGCTTTCTTT.

The chain employs TRBV7-8 and TRBJ2-3, with 8 bases aligning to TRBD1. With 7 bases clipped from V and 1 base from J, the junction kept 7 bases outside the gene matches. CDR1 is SGHVS and CDR2 is FQNEAQ in the germline V gene. The CDR3 covers 15 residues. CDR3 bases: TGTGCCAGCACTCTCCTGGACAGGGGCACAGATACGCAGTATTTT. Translation: CASTLLDRGTDTQYF.

This clonotype occurred many times. This chain joins TRBV12-3 or TRBV12-4 and TRBJ2-2; unclear D gene. V was trimmed by 2 bases and J by 7 bases, leaving 8 bases between them. The CDR3 spans 13 residues. CDR3 region: CASSLISIGELFF. In nucleotides, the CDR3 is TGTGCCAGCAGTTTAATCAGCATCGGGGAGCTGTTTTTT.

The J gene is TRBJ2-3, the V gene TRBV12-5, with 12 positions matching TRBD2. The CDR3 totals 19 residues. J gave up 4 bases and V 4 bases, and 15 bases lay outside the gene matches. The V gene's germline CDR1 is LGHNT and CDR2 FRNRAP. CDR3 DNA: TGTGCTAGTGGTTCCCCACCGATCAGACTAGCGGGAGAACCAGATACGCAGTATTTT. Translated, it gives CASGSPPIRLAGEPDTQYF.

This clonotype was counted only a few times. The DNA for the CDR3 is TGCGCCAGCAGCCCTCCCCAGTCGAACACTGAAGCTTTCTTT. Protein sequence: CASSPPQSNTEAFF. The V gene is TRBV5-1, the J gene TRBJ1-1; D call uncertain. Trimming removed 4 bases at V and 1 base at J, with 11 bases between. Germline V gives CDR1 SGHRS, CDR2 YFSETQ. The CDR3 is made up of 14 amino acids.

This clonotype was seen a few times. The chain combines TRBV4-3 with TRBJ2-1, with no clear D. The CDR3 extends over 14 amino acids. V was pared by 6 bases and J by 6 bases, with 15 bases between. Germline V gene data show CDR1 as LGHNA and CDR2 as YSLEER. The CDR3 nucleotides are TGCGCCAGCAGGAATCTAGAGACCCTCAATGAGCAGTTCTTC. It translates to CASRNLETLNEQFF.

The table lists this clonotype with a few counts. V is TRBV4-1 and J is TRBJ2-7, with TRBD2 matching over 10 bases. The CDR3 covers 16 residues. V lost 4 bases and J lost 4; bases outside the gene matches: 10. Germline CDR1 MGHRA, CDR2 YSYEKL. The CDR3 nucleotides are TGCGCCAGCAGCCTCCCTCCTAGCGGGAGTAGGTACGAGCAGTACTTC. This codes for CASSLPPSGSRYEQYF.

The sample holds a few counts of this clonotype. This chain joins TRBV5-1 and TRBJ1-2; D unresolved. This CDR3 comprises 14 residues. CDR1 and CDR2 from the germline V gene are SGHRS and YFSETQ. Trimming pared 5 bases from V and 2 bases from J, leaving 13 bases between. The CDR3 here is CASRSQDANYGYTF. The DNA of the CDR3 is TGCGCCAGCAGGTCCCAGGACGCAAACTATGGCTACACCTTC.

This chain joins TRBV20-1 and TRBJ2-7, with 8 positions matching TRBD1. The CDR3 covers 15 residues. Germline-derived CDR1 and CDR2 are DFQATT and SNEGSKA (reference sequence). The junction had 15 bases not matched to a gene; V was cut back by 6 bases and J by 5 bases. The CDR3 coding sequence is TGCAGTGCCATCCTTGCCGCGACAGGGGTAAACGAGCAGTACTTC. Its translation: CSAILAATGVNEQYF.

This clonotype was seen a few times. CDR3 DNA: TGTGCCAGCAGTCCGGGCACTAGCGGGAGTAGAGAGACCCAGTACTTC. Encoded protein: CASSPGTSGSRETQYF. The gene calls are TRBV27 and TRBJ2-5; 11 bases map to TRBD2. The V segment lost 5 bases and the J segment 4 bases; nucleotides outside the gene matches: 9. Germline V gives CDR1 MNHEY, CDR2 SMNVEV (reference sequence). CDR3 length: 16 amino acids.

The rearrangement uses TRBV5-1 and TRBJ2-1, with D tentatively TRBD1 or TRBD2 (5 bases each). CDR3 length: 16 residues. With 4 bases removed from V and 5 bases from J, the gap between germline ends came to 19 bases. The V gene's germline CDR1 is SGHRS and CDR2 YFSETQ. The CDR3 region has the DNA TGCGCCAGCAGCCCCGCTATTGGACGGGACGACAATGAGCAGTTCTTC. It yields the protein CASSPAIGRDDNEQFF.

The V gene is TRBV12-3 or TRBV12-4, the J gene TRBJ2-1, with D maybe TRBD1 (6 bases). The CDR3 is made up of 15 amino acids. V gave up 6 bases and J gave up 8 bases, with 20 bases separating them. In DNA, the CDR3 is TGTGCCAGCAGGCCCTGGGGACATGACAACTATGAGCAGTTCTTC. Protein sequence: CASRPWGHDNYEQFF.

This clonotype appeared a few times. The V gene is TRBV19, the J gene TRBJ1-5; perhaps TRBD1 as D (6 bases). Trimming left V 6 bases short and J 3 bases short, with 15 bases between. Germline V gives CDR1 LNHDA, CDR2 SQIVND (reference sequence). The CDR3 has 15 residues. The CDR3 reads CASSHTGQINQPQHF. CDR3 in DNA: TGTGCCAGTAGCCATACCGGACAGATCAATCAGCCCCAGCATTTT.

This clonotype turned up a few times. This chain uses TRBV29-1 with TRBJ1-2, with D perhaps TRBD1 (5 bases). The germline gives CDR1 SQVTM, CDR2 ANQGSEA. The CDR3 is 13 amino acids. V was clipped by 3 bases and J by 4 bases, with 12 bases between them. The CDR3 reads CSVDLGVVYGYTF. As DNA, the CDR3 is TGCAGCGTTGATCTGGGGGTCGTCTATGGCTACACCTTC.

This chain uses TRBV2 with TRBJ2-4, with 7 bases matching TRBD1. CDR3 length: 13 amino acids. The germline V gene encodes CDR1 SNHLY and CDR2 FYNNEI. The J segment lost 2 bases and the V segment lost 8 bases, leaving 3 bases of the junction unmatched. CDR3 DNA sequence: TGTGCCAGCTGGGACAGATCCAAAAACATTCAGTACTTC. It yields the protein CASWDRSKNIQYF.

This clonotype was picked up one time. The V call is TRBV12-3 or TRBV12-4, the J call TRBJ2-3; TRBD2 matches 7 bases. V shed 2 bases and J 5 bases; nucleotides not matched to a gene: 7. The CDR3 has 15 residues. The CDR3 coding sequence is TGTGCCAGCAGTTTAAGGCGGGAGACCATAGATACGCAGTATTTT. This translates into CASSLRRETIDTQYF.

The table lists this clonotype with many counts. The chain is built from TRBV24-1 and TRBJ1-2; D is ambiguous. The V and J ends lost 6 bases and 2 bases respectively, with 3 bases between them. Germline CDR1 KGHDR, CDR2 SFDVKD. The CDR3 sequence is 11 residues long. The CDR3 region is CATSSNYGYTF. CDR3 coding DNA: TGTGCCACCAGTTCGAACTATGGCTACACCTTC.

This clonotype appeared a few times. In DNA, the CDR3 is TGCGCCAGCAGCCTCCAAGACAGGGAGGACACTGAAGCTTTCTTT. Amino acids: CASSLQDREDTEAFF. The chain combines TRBV4-1 with TRBJ1-1, with TRBD1 identical over 7 bases. CDR1 MGHRA and CDR2 YSYEKL come from the germline V gene. The CDR3 extends over 15 amino acids. The V segment lost 4 bases and the J segment 3 bases; nucleotides outside the gene matches: 8.

The chain recombines TRBV9 with TRBJ2-3, with 11 bases aligning to TRBD2. This CDR3 is 16 amino acids long. V lost 4 bases and J lost 4; bases outside the gene matches: 8. CDR1 and CDR2 (germline): SGDLS, YYNGEE. The chain's CDR3 is CASSSRLAGMADTQYF. The CDR3, as DNA: TGTGCCAGCAGCTCTCGACTAGCGGGAATGGCAGATACGCAGTATTTT. Complete variable domain (other parts from reference TRBV9 and TRBJ2-3): DSGVTQTPKHLITATGQRVTLRCSPRSGDLSVYWYQQSLDQGLQFLIQYYNGEERAKGNILERFSAQQFPDLHSELNLSSLELGDSALYFCASSSRLAGMADTQYFGPGTRLTVL.

This clonotype was counted between two and nine times. The chain joins TRBV11-1 to TRBJ2-7; 15 positions match TRBD2. The CDR3 contains 19 residues. Losses at the gene ends were 5 bases for V and 0 bases for J; bases not matched to a gene: 11. Germline CDR1 and CDR2: SGHAT and FQDESV (reference sequence). The DNA for the CDR3 is TGTGCCAGCAGCAACCCGGGACTAGCGGGAGGACCAAGCTCCTACGAGCAGTACTTC. Encoded protein: CASSNPGLAGGPSSYEQYF.

The V call is TRBV24-1, the J call TRBJ2-4; 9 nucleotides agree with TRBD2. With 6 bases clipped from V and 11 bases from J, the junction kept 4 bases outside the gene matches. The germline gives CDR1 KGHDR, CDR2 SFDVKD. This CDR3 contains 12 residues. CDR3 loop: CATSTSGSVQYF. The CDR3 DNA follows: TGTGCCACCAGTACTAGCGGGTCCGTTCAGTACTTC.

CDR3: CASSISSGTHSYEQYF. CDR3 DNA sequence: TGTGCCAGTAGTATCTCGAGCGGGACCCACTCCTACGAGCAGTACTTC. The V call is TRBV19, the J call TRBJ2-7; 7 nucleotides line up with TRBD2. The germline V gene encodes CDR1 LNHDA and CDR2 SQIVND (reference sequence). The CDR3 consists of 16 residues. V trimming: 3 bases; J trimming: 0 bases; junction bases outside the gene matches: 8.

This sequence joins TRBV11-2 and TRBJ1-5; D unresolved. The CDR3 is 21 residues long. V gave up 6 bases and J gave up 0 bases, with 30 bases separating them. CDR1 SGHAT and CDR2 FQNNGV come from the germline V gene. CDR3 in amino acids: CASRPSRGQPRWPYSNQPQHF. The CDR3 DNA reads as TGTGCCAGCAGACCTTCCCGGGGTCAACCTAGGTGGCCTTATAGCAATCAGCCCCAGCATTTT.